The sequence of this T cell receptor (beta chain) was determined in a study of T cells in Graves' hyperthyroidism and ophthalmopathy. Study summary: Before any treatment, at initial diagnosis, peripheral blood was collected. Points from the study as a whole: Researchers found most expanded thyroid clonotypes above 0.001 in blood as well.

Uncontrolled infections, other autoimmune diseases, pregnancy or lactation led to exclusion of patients. Thyroid ultrasound and orbital computed tomography, with clinical symptoms and serum thyroxine and TRAb, informed diagnoses. CDR1 is DFQATT, CDR2 SNEGSKA, per germline (reference sequence). The CDR3 runs 12 residues. V was cut by 5 bases and J by 12 bases, with 20 bases left in between. In regard to this clonotype: Its antigen is not known.

TCR beta CDR3 sequences were amplified from RNA transcripts. HTBI primers were used for first-round RT-PCR of the TCR CDR3. TCRdb processed the multiplex PCR reads anew with MiXCR; each CDR3 protein has one entry. The sample yields nearly 750,000 distinct CDR3 sequences, roughly 32% seen once. The gene calls are TRBV20-1 and TRBJ2-7, with a possible D match to TRBD2 (6 bases). The specimen was blood. The clonotype was recovered from a woman in her 40s with Graves' hyperthyroidism. CDR3 coding DNA: TGCAGTGCTTTCCCGGGACTCCAAAGTACGTACTTC. It encodes CSAFPGLQSTYF.